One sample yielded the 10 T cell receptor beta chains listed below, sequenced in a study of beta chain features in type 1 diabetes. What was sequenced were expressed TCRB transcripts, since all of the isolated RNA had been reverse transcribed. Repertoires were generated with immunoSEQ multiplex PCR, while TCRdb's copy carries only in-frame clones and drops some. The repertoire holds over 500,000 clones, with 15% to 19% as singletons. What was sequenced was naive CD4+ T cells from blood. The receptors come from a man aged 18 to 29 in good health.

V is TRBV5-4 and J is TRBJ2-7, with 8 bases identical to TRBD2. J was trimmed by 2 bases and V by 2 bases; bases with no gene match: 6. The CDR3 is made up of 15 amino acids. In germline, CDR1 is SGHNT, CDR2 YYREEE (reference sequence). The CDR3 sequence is CASSFDPGGPYEQYF. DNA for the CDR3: TGTGCCAGCAGCTTCGATCCGGGAGGGCCCTACGAGCAGTACTTC.

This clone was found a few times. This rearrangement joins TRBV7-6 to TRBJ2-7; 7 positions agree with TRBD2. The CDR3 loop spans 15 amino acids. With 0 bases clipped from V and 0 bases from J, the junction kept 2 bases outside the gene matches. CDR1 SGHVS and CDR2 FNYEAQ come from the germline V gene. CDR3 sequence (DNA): TGTGCCAGCAGCTTAGCGGGAGGGAGCTCCTACGAGCAGTACTTC. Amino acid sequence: CASSLAGGSSYEQYF.

CDR3 sequence: CASSLVGTADTQYF. CDR3 DNA: TGTGCCAGCAGCTTGGTAGGGACGGCAGATACGCAGTATTTT. V usage is TRBV5-6 and J usage is TRBJ2-3; D is perhaps TRBD1 or TRBD2 (5 bases each). Germline assignment: CDR1 SGHDT and CDR2 YYEEEE. CDR3 size: 14 residues. V was pared by 0 bases and J by 4 bases, with 9 bases between.

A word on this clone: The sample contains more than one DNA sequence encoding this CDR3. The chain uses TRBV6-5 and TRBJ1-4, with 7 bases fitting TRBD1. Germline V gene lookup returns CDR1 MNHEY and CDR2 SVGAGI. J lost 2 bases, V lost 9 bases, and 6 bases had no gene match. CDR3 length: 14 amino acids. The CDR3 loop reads CASRQGSTNEKLFF. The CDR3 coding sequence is TGTGCCAGTCGACAGGGCTCGACTAATGAAAAACTGTTTTTT.

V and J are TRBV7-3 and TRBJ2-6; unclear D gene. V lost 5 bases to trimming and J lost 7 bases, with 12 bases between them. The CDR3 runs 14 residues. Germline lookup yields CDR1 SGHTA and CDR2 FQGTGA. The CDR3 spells CASSEDVRANVLTF. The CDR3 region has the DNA TGTGCCAGCAGCGAGGACGTTAGAGCCAACGTCCTGACTTTC.

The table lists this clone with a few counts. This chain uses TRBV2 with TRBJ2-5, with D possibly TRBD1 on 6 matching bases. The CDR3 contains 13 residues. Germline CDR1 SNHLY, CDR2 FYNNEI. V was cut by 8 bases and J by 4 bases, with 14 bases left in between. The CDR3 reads CASGGQGLETQYF. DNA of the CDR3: TGTGCCAGCGGCGGCCAGGGGCTAGAGACCCAGTACTTC.

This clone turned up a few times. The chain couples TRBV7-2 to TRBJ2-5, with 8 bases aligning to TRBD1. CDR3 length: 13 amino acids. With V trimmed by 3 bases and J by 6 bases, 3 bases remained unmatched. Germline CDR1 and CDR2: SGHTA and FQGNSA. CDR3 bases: TGTGCCAGCAGCTTCACAGGGGGGCAGACCCAGTACTTC. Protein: CASSFTGGQTQYF.

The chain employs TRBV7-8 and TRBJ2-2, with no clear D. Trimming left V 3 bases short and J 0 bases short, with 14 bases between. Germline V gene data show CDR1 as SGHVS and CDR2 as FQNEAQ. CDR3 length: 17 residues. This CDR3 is CASSFRQGPTNTGELFF. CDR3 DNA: TGTGCCAGCAGCTTCCGGCAAGGGCCTACGAACACCGGGGAGCTGTTTTTT.

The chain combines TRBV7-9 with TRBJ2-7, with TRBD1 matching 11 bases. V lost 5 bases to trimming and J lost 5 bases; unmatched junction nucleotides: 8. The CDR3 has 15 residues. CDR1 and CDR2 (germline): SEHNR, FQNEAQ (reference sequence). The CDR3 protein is CASSAGQGAKNEQYF. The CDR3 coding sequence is TGTGCCAGCAGCGCCGGACAGGGGGCTAAGAACGAGCAGTACTTC.

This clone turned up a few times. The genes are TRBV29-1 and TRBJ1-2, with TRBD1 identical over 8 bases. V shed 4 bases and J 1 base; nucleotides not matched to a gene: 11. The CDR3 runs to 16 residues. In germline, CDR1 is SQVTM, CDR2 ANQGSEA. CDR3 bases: TGCAGCGTTGCCCCCATGGGACAGGCTTTTAACTATGGCTACACCTTC. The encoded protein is CSVAPMGQAFNYGYTF. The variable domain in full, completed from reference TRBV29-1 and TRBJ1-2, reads SAVISQKPSRDICQRGTSLTIQCQVDSQVTMMFWYRQQPGQSLTLIATANQGSEATYESGFVIDKFPISRPNLTFSTLTVSNMSPEDSSIYLCSVAPMGQAFNYGYTFGSGTRLTVV.